The 14 T cell receptor beta chains listed next were all sequenced from one sample in a study of blood T cell repertoires in COVID-19. Clones were read by immunoSEQ multiplex PCR, and TCRdb kept only the in-frame ones, dropping some. The sample lists 66,000 or so clones, about four fifths occurring once. Sequenced input: peripheral blood. The receptors were sampled from a human donor in a cohort sampled during active COVID-19.

The V gene is TRBV28, the J gene TRBJ1-4; maybe TRBD1 (5 bases). This CDR3 comprises 15 residues. V lost 8 bases to trimming and J lost 5 bases, with 18 bases between them. CDR1 is MDHEN, CDR2 SYDVKM, per germline. The CDR3 loop reads CASRQPGLTNEKLFF. In DNA form, the CDR3 reads TGTGCCAGCCGTCAACCGGGACTTACAAATGAAAAACTGTTTTTT.

This clone was detected only a few times. CDR3 DNA sequence: TGCGCCAGCAGCCAAGGTACAGGGGGCTCCAGCTCTGGAAACACCATATATTTT. Translated: CASSQGTGGSSSGNTIYF. V is TRBV4-3 and J is TRBJ1-3; 9 bases fit TRBD1. CDR1 and CDR2 from the germline V gene are LGHNA and YSLEER. The junction had 7 bases not matched to a gene; V was cut back by 1 base and J by 0 bases. The length of the CDR3 is 18 residues.

This chain links TRBV10-1 with TRBJ2-3; TRBD2 matches 8 bases. Germline V gene sequence: CDR1 WNHNN, CDR2 SYGVQD (reference sequence). There are 15 residues in the CDR3. J lost 6 bases, V lost 3 bases, and 8 bases had no gene match. The CDR3 DNA reads TGCGCCAGCAGTGACTCAAGGCTAGCGGGTGATACGCAGTATTTT. It codes for CASSDSRLAGDTQYF.

The chain recombines TRBV10-3 with TRBJ2-7; TRBD1 matches at 7 bases. V shed 5 bases, J shed 4 bases, and the junction held 2 bases outside the gene matches. CDR3 size: 12 residues. From germline, CDR1 is ENHRY and CDR2 SYGVKD. This chain's CDR3 is CAISRQGYEQYF. The CDR3, as DNA: TGTGCCATCAGTAGACAGGGATACGAGCAGTACTTC.

This chain uses TRBV29-1 with TRBJ1-5; D is perhaps TRBD1 (5 bases). The CDR3 extends over 14 amino acids. The V gene lost 4 bases and the J gene lost 2 bases, with 12 bases spanning the gap. Germline-derived CDR1 and CDR2 are SQVTM and ANQGSEA. The CDR3 loop is CSVVAGNGNQPQHF. Here the CDR3 DNA reads TGCAGCGTTGTGGCAGGGAATGGCAATCAGCCCCAGCATTTT.

The chain is built from TRBV19 and TRBJ2-6, with TRBD1 matching 9 bases. This CDR3 is 16 amino acids long. The V gene end was trimmed by 6 bases and the J gene end by 2 bases; junction bases not matched to a gene: 5. Germline V gene sequence: CDR1 LNHDA, CDR2 SQIVND (reference sequence). CDR3 in amino acids: CASSGTGIPGANVLTF. Written as DNA, the CDR3 is TGTGCCAGTAGCGGGACAGGGATTCCTGGGGCCAACGTCCTGACTTTC.

The chain employs TRBV5-1 and TRBJ1-2; tentative D call: TRBD1 (5 bases). Deletions cut 4 bases from V and 4 bases from J, with 14 bases between. The germline CDR1 and CDR2 sequences are SGHRS and YFSETQ. The CDR3 runs 14 residues. The CDR3 here is CASSPDGGGYGYTF. CDR3 coding DNA: TGCGCCAGCAGCCCGGACGGGGGTGGCTATGGCTACACCTTC.

This clone was seen a handful of times. The chain has TRBV5-1 and TRBJ1-5; 7 bases align to TRBD1. CDR3 size: 14 residues. The V and J ends lost 5 bases and 2 bases, in that order; junction bases with no gene match: 4. The germline gives CDR1 SGHRS, CDR2 YFSETQ. CDR3 coding DNA: TGCGCCAGCAGGTATCAGGGGGGCAATCAGCCCCAGCATTTT. Residues: CASRYQGGNQPQHF.

This clone has only a few counts. The chain has TRBV6-2 or TRBV6-3 and TRBJ2-7; perhaps TRBD1 as D (6 bases). This CDR3 region has 17 residues. Trimming stripped 2 bases from V and 0 bases from J, with 17 bases between. Looked up from germline, CDR1 is MNHEY and CDR2 is SVGEGT. In DNA form, the CDR3 reads TGTGCCAGCAGTTACCCCCTCACCCGGGACAACTCCTACGAGCAGTACTTC. Amino acid sequence: CASSYPLTRDNSYEQYF.

The chain combines TRBV2 with TRBJ2-6; 8 positions agree with TRBD1. This CDR3 has 15 amino acids. The germline gives CDR1 SNHLY, CDR2 FYNNEI. After removal of 4 bases from V and 4 bases from J, the junction contained 3 bases not matched to a gene. DNA of the CDR3: TGTGCCAGCAGTGCAGGGGGCGGAGGGGCCAACGTCCTGACTTTC. Translating gives CASSAGGGGANVLTF.

This sequence joins TRBV5-1 and TRBJ2-7; 7 bases line up with TRBD2. In germline, CDR1 is SGHRS, CDR2 YFSETQ. The J segment lost 2 bases and the V segment lost 0 bases, leaving 8 bases of the junction unmatched. The CDR3 length is 16 residues. CDR3 loop: CASSLASASGPYEQYF. CDR3 nucleotide sequence: TGCGCCAGCAGCTTGGCCTCGGCTAGCGGACCCTACGAGCAGTACTTC.

The V call is TRBV7-3, the J call TRBJ1-1; D gene uncertain. Trimming took 1 base from V and 1 from J, leaving 7 bases between them. This CDR3 spans 14 amino acids. Germline V lookup: CDR1 SGHTA, CDR2 FQGTGA. CDR3 amino acids: CASSLSSSNTEAFF. CDR3 DNA: TGTGCCAGCAGCTTAAGCAGTTCGAACACTGAAGCTTTCTTT.

This chain uses TRBV28 with TRBJ1-1; D ambiguous. This CDR3 has 14 residues. Germline V gene data show CDR1 as MDHEN and CDR2 as SYDVKM. With 3 bases removed from V and 0 bases from J, the gap between germline ends came to 8 bases. The CDR3 spells CASSLHTMNTEAFF. Here the CDR3 DNA reads TGTGCCAGCAGTTTGCACACCATGAACACTGAAGCTTTCTTT. Drawing the rest from reference TRBV28 and TRBJ1-1, the complete variable domain is DVKVTQSSRYLVKRTGEKVFLECVQDMDHENMFWYRQDPGLGLRLIYFSYDVKMKEKGDIPEGYSVSREKKERFSLILESASTNQTSMYLCASSLHTMNTEAFFGQGTRLTVV.

The J gene is TRBJ1-1, the V gene TRBV27, with 7 bases that match TRBD1. Germline V gene sequence: CDR1 MNHEY, CDR2 SMNVEV (reference sequence). This CDR3 comprises 14 residues. The J segment lost 0 bases and the V segment lost 6 bases, leaving 4 bases of the junction unmatched. CDR3: CASRKGQMNTEAFF. CDR3 sequence (DNA): TGTGCCAGCAGAAAGGGACAGATGAACACTGAAGCTTTCTTT.